This T cell receptor (beta chain) was identified during a study of T cell responses to AZD1222 COVID-19 vaccine. Broader study findings: Nearly half of spike-specific TCRs reportedly target unmutated variant regions.

Clones were read by immunoSEQ multiplex PCR, and TCRdb kept only the in-frame ones, dropping some. The sample contains around 150,000 clones, about 93% of which appear only once. CDR1 is SGDLS and CDR2 is YYNGEE in the germline V gene. Trimming cost V 3 bases and J 0 bases, with 13 bases left between them. The CDR3 contains 17 residues. As for this clone: Its antigen is undetermined.

The input for sequencing was peripheral blood, taken 28 days after the second AZD1222 dose. This chain connects TRBV9 to TRBJ1-6, with a possible D match to TRBD1 (6 bases). The sequence was collected from an adult who received the AZD1222 COVID-19 vaccine. The CDR3 nucleotides read TGTGCCAGCAGCGCGCCGGACAGAAGCTCCTATAATTCACCCCTCCACTTT. Protein sequence: CASSAPDRSSYNSPLHF.